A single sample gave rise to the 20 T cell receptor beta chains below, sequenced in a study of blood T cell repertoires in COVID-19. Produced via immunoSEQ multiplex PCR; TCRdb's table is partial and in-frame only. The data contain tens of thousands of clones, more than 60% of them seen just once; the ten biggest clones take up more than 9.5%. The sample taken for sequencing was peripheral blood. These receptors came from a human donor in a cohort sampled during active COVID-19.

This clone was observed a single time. In DNA form, the CDR3 reads TGTGCCAGCAGCTTTTGGGGCGCAGATACGCAGTATTTT. Translation gives CASSFWGADTQYF. The chain uses TRBV7-2 and TRBJ2-3; a possible D gene is TRBD1 (5 bases). Per germline, CDR1 SGHTA and CDR2 FQGNSA. The CDR3 length is 13 residues. The germline V and J ends were trimmed by 3 bases and 4 bases, with 8 bases remaining between them.

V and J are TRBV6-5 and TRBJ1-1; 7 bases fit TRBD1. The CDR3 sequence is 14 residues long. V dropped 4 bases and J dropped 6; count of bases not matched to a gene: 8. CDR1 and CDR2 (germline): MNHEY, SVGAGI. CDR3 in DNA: TGTGCCAGCAGTTCTCCGGACAGGAGCGCTGAAGCTTTCTTT. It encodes CASSSPDRSAEAFF.

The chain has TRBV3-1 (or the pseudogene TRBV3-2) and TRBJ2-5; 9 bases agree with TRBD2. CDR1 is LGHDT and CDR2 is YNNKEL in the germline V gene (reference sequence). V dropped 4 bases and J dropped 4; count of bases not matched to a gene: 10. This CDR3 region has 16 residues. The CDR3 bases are TGTGCCAGCAGCCGAAGGACTAGCGCGAGGTCAGAGACCCAGTACTTC. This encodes CASSRRTSARSETQYF.

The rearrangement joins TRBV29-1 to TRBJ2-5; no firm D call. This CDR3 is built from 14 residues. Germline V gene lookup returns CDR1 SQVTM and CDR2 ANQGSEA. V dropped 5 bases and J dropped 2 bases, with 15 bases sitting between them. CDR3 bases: TGCAGCGTTCCAACGGAGAACTGGCAAGAGACCCAGTACTTC. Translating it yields CSVPTENWQETQYF.

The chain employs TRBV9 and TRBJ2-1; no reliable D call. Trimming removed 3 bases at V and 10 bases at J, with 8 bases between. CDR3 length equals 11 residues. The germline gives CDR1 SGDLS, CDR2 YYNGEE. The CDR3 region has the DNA TGTGCCAGCAGCGGGCTTGCAGAGCAGTTCTTC. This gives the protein CASSGLAEQFF.

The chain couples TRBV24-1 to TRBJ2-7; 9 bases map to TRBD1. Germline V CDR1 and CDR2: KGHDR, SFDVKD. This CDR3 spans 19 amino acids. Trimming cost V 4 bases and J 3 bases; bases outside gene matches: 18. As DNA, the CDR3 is TGTGCCACCAGTGAATTCCGGGACAGGGATGATACGGGGGGCTACGAGCAGTACTTC. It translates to CATSEFRDRDDTGGYEQYF.

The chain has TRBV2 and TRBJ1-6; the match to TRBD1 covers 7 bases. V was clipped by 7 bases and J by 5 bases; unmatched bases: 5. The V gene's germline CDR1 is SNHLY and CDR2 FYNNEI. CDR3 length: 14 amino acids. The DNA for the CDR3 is TGTGCCAGCACGAGGGGGCCGAATAATTCACCCCTCCACTTT. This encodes CASTRGPNNSPLHF.

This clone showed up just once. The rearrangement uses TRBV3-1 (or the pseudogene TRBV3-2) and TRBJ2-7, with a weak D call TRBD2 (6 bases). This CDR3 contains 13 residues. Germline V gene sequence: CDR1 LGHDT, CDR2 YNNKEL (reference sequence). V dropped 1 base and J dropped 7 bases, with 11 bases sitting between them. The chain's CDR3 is CASSQVPAGEQYF. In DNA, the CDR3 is TGTGCCAGCAGCCAAGTCCCCGCGGGGGAGCAGTACTTC.

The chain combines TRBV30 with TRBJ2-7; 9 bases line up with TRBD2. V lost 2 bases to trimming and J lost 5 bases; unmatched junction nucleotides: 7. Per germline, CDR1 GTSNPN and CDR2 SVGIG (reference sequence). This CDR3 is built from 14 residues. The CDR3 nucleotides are TGTGCCTGGAGTCCTGCTAGCGGGAAAGACGAGCAGTACTTC. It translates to CAWSPASGKDEQYF. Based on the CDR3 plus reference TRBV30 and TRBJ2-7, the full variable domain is SQTIHQWPATLVQPVGSPLSLECTVEGTSNPNLYWYRQAAGRGLQLLFYSVGIGQISSEVPQNLSASRPQDRQFILSSKKLLLSDSGFYLCAWSPASGKDEQYFGPGTRLTVT.

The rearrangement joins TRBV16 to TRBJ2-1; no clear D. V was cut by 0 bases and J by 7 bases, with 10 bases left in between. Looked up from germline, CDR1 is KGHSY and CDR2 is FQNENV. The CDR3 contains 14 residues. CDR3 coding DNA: TGTGCCAGCAGCCAATCGAGGCTTAGGAATGAGCAGTTCTTC. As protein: CASSQSRLRNEQFF. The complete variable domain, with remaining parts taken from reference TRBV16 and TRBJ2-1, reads GEEVAQTPKHLVRGEGQKAKLYCAPIKGHSYVFWYQQVLKNEFKFLISFQNENVFDETGMPKERFSAKCLPNSPCSLEIQATKLEDSAVYFCASSQSRLRNEQFFGPGTRLTVL.

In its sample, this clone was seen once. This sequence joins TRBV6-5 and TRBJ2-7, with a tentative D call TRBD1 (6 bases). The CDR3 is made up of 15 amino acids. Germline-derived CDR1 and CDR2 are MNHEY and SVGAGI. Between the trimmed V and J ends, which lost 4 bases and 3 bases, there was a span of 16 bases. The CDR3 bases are TGTGCCAGCAGTTGGACCGAACAGGGTGGCTACGAGCAGTACTTC. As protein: CASSWTEQGGYEQYF.

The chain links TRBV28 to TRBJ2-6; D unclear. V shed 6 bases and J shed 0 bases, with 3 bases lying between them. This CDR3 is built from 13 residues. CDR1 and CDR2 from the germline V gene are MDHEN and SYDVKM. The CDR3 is CASSFSGANVLTF. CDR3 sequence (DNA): TGTGCCAGCAGCTTCTCTGGGGCCAACGTCCTGACTTTC.

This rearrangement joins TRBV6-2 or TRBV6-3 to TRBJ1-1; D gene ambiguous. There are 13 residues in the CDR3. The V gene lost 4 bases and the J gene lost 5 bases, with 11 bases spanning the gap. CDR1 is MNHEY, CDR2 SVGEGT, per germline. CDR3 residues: CASSSGYKTEAFF. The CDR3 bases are TGTGCCAGCAGTTCCGGGTACAAAACTGAAGCTTTCTTT.

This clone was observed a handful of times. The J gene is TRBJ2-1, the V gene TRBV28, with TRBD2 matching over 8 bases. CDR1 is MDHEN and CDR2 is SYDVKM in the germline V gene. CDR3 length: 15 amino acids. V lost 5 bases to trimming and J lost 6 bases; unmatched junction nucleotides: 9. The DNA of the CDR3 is TGTGCCAGCAGTGCACCTAGCGGGTCGATCAATGAGCAGTTCTTC. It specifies CASSAPSGSINEQFF.

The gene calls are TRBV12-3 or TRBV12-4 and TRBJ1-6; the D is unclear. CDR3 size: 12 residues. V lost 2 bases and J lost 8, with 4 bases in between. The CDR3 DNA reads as TGTGCCAGCAGTTTACGGGATTCACCCCTCCACTTT. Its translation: CASSLRDSPLHF.

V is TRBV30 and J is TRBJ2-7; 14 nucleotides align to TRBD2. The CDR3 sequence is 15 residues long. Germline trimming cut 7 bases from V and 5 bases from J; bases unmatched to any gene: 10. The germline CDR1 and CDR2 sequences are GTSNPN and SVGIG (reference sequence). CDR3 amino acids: CAYSGTSGRINEQYF. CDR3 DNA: TGTGCCTACTCCGGGACTAGCGGGAGAATCAACGAGCAGTACTTC.

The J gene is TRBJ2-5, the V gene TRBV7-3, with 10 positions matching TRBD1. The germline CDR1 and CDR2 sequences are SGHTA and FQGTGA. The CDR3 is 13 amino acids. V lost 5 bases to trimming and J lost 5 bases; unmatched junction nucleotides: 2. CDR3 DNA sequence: TGTGCCAGCAGCCTGGACAGGGGGGAGACCCAGTACTTC. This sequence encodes CASSLDRGETQYF.

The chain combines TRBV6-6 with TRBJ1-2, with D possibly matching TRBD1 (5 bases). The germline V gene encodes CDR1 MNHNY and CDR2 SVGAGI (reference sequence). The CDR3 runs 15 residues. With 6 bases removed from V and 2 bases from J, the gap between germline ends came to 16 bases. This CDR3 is CASRRGGNRNYGYTF. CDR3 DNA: TGTGCCAGCAGACGCGGGGGAAATAGAAACTATGGCTACACCTTC.

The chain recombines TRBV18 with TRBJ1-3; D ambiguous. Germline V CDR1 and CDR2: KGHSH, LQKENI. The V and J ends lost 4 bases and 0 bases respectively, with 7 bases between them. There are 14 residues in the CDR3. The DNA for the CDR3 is TGTGCCAGCTCACAAGCGACCTCTGGAAACACCATATATTTT. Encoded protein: CASSQATSGNTIYF.

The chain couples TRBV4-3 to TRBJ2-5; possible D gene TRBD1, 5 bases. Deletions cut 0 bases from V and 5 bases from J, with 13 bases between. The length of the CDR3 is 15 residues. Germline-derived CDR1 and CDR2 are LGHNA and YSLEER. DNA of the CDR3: TGCGCCAGCAGCCAAGATCGGGCAGGGCCCGAGACCCAGTACTTC. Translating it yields CASSQDRAGPETQYF.